These 6 T cell receptor beta chains were all obtained from the same sample, sequenced in a study of CD8 T cells in Susac syndrome. After extraction with the RNeasy kit, about 0.45 to 1 ug of the RNA was reverse transcribed using random hexamers. Each CDR3 protein is one row after TCRdb ran MiXCR on the immunoSEQ multiplex PCR reads. Among under 200,000 distinct CDR3 sequences listed, 90% to 95% were seen once. The sequenced material came from CD4+ T cells from PBMCs. The receptor set was obtained from a human donor in good health.

This chain links TRBV7-3 with TRBJ2-5; TRBD2 matches at 9 bases. The ends lost 1 base at V and 1 base at J; junction bases unmatched: 4. In germline, CDR1 is SGHTA, CDR2 FQGTGA. CDR3 length: 16 residues. The CDR3 sequence: CASSLILAGLQETQYF. The CDR3 DNA is TGTGCCAGCAGCTTAATCCTAGCGGGGCTCCAAGAGACCCAGTACTTC.

This chain joins TRBV12-3 or TRBV12-4 and TRBJ1-4; D remains unclear. The ends were cut back, 3 bases at V and 8 bases at J, with 13 bases in the middle. The length of the CDR3 is 14 residues. In nucleotides, the CDR3 is TGTGCCAGCAGTTTCGAGAGGGTCAAGGAAAAACTGTTTTTT. Its protein is CASSFERVKEKLFF.

A single count supports this clonotype. The rearrangement links TRBV18 to TRBJ2-3; 7 bases map to TRBD2. This CDR3 region has 16 residues. The germline CDR1 and CDR2 sequences are KGHSH and LQKENI. J was trimmed by 5 bases and V by 0 bases; bases with no gene match: 8. The CDR3 DNA reads as TGTGCCAGCTCACCACCTCTACTAGCGTCAGGAGATACGCAGTATTTT. Protein: CASSPPLLASGDTQYF.

The chain employs TRBV2 and TRBJ1-2; D gene uncertain. This CDR3 is built from 13 residues. Trimming stripped 6 bases from V and 0 bases from J, with 8 bases between. Germline CDR1 reads SNHLY; CDR2 reads FYNNEI. The chain's CDR3 is CASSTTANYGYTF. As DNA, the CDR3 is TGTGCCAGCAGCACGACGGCTAACTATGGCTACACCTTC.

CDR3 amino acids: CSASLPSGGPVADTQYF. The CDR3 nucleotides are TGCAGTGCTTCTCTCCCTAGCGGGGGGCCCGTCGCGGATACGCAGTATTTT. The rearrangement links TRBV20-1 to TRBJ2-3; the match to TRBD2 covers 11 bases. The CDR3 runs 17 residues. Trimming at V came to 5 bases and at J to 6 bases, leaving 16 bases not matched to a gene. Looked up from germline, CDR1 is DFQATT and CDR2 is SNEGSKA (reference sequence).

The V and J genes are TRBV2 and TRBJ2-3, with 12 positions matching TRBD2. The CDR3 is 15 amino acids. Losses at the gene ends were 5 bases for V and 6 bases for J; bases not matched to a gene: 6. Germline V gene data show CDR1 as SNHLY and CDR2 as FYNNEI. The CDR3 region is CASSLLAGGDDTQYF. The CDR3 region has the DNA TGTGCCAGCAGTTTACTAGCGGGGGGCGACGATACGCAGTATTTT.